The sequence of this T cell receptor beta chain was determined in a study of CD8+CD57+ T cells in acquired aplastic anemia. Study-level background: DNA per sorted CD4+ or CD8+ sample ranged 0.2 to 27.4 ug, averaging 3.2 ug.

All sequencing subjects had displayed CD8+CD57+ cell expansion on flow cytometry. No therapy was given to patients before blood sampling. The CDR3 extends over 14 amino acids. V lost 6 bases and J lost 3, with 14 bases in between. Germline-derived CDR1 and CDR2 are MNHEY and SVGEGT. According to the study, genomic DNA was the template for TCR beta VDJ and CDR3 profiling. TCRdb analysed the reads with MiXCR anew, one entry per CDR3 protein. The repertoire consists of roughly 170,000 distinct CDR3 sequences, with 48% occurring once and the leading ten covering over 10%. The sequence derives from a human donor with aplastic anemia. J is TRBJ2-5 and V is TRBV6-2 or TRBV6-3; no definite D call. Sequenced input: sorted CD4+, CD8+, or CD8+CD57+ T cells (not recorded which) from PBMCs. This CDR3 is CASRRPVEKETQYF. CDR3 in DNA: TGTGCCAGCAGAAGGCCTGTTGAGAAAGAGACCCAGTACTTC.